This T cell receptor beta chain was captured by sequencing in a study of shared clonotypes between healthy human individuals. As for the study in general: A couple of women and a few men aged 18 to 49 made up the donors.

Comments on this clone: No antigen is known for it. Different DNA sequences within this sample yield the same CDR3.

CDR1 is SGDLS, CDR2 YYNGEE, per germline. The CDR3 runs 16 residues. Deletions cut 0 bases from V and 0 bases from J, with 10 bases between. Authors' methods: As immunoSEQ supplied junction-only sequences (without quality scores), filtering differed. The table came from immunoSEQ multiplex PCR; TCRdb's copy has only in-frame clones and leaves some out. V, J and clone size derive from that table, while D and trimming were established from the DNA sequence. The sample yields 700,000 to 950,000 clones, roughly 96% seen once. Naivety among CD8 cells was defined by CD45RO negativity and positive CCR7 selection, thereby excluding terminally differentiated effector memory CD45RA+ cells. Study-wide results and limits: Rarefaction gave evidence that sorted-subset sequencing remained incomplete despite large depth. Deeper or shallower sequencing was expected to change how clonotypes are shared among donors.

The sequencing input was naive CD8+ T cells sorted from blood. The chain is built from TRBV9 and TRBJ2-1; perhaps TRBD2 as D (6 bases). This clonotype was sampled from a man aged 25 to 40 in good health. The CDR3 region has the DNA TGTGCCAGCAGCGTAGGGACGGGAGTCTCCTACAATGAGCAGTTCTTC. Its protein product is CASSVGTGVSYNEQFF.